This TCR beta chain was sequenced during a study of early T cells in non-severe SARS-CoV-2 infection. Study-wide context: The study sequenced bulk RNA from unsorted whole blood, with chains unpaired. Study conclusions and caveats: Comparison of clonotypes with VDJdb favored anti-spike CD8 responses while missing private and CD4 specificities.

Unique molecular identifiers tagged individual cDNA molecules. TCRdb re-called the 5' RACE reads through MiXCR, storing one row per CDR3 protein. The sample contains more than 65,000 distinct CDR3 sequences, roughly 15% of which appear only once. CDR1 and CDR2 from the germline V gene are DFQATT and SNEGSKA (reference sequence). Germline trimming cut 5 bases from V and 7 bases from J; bases unmatched to any gene: 10. The CDR3 spans 15 residues. As regards this clonotype: Its antigen remains unknown.

Sequencing was done on a sample of whole blood. This receptor was identified in an adult who was a healthcare worker with PCR-confirmed SARS-CoV-2 infection or an uninfected control (not recorded which). The chain uses TRBV20-1 and TRBJ2-1, with 11 bases that match TRBD1. The CDR3 sequence: CSASRTGGSWNEQFF. The CDR3 coding sequence is TGCAGTGCTTCAAGGACAGGGGGCTCGTGGAATGAGCAGTTCTTC.